This T cell receptor (beta chain) emerged from a study of shared clonotypes between healthy human individuals. Overall study findings and caveats: Across a handful of donors, naive CD4 shared 5% to 6%, naive CD8 about 3.2%, memory CD4 roughly 2.1%, memory CD8 more than 0.35%.

TCRdb keeps only in-frame clones here, not all; method: immunoSEQ multiplex PCR. The sample yields about 2,500,000 clones, 90% to 95% seen once. Points on this clone: Antigen: not known.

The CDR3 spans 14 residues. Germline CDR1 reads MNHEY; CDR2 reads SVGAGI. Trimming cost V 7 bases and J 8 bases; bases outside gene matches: 13. The material sequenced was naive CD4+ T cells sorted from blood. The sample's subset: CD45RA+ positively selected. V usage is TRBV6-5 and J usage is TRBJ2-7, with 8 positions matching TRBD2. This receptor was taken from a man aged 18 to 35 in good health. CDR3 loop: CASTPRGGGYKQYF. The CDR3 DNA reads as TGTGCCAGCACGCCCCGGGGGGGTGGGTACAAGCAGTACTTC.